The entry below describes one T cell receptor (beta chain). The CDR3 consists of 15 residues. V lost 2 bases, J lost 3 bases, and 11 bases lay in between. Looked up from germline, CDR1 is MNHEY and CDR2 is SVGAGI. The sample is drawn from a study of blood T cell repertoires in COVID-19. The overall study: Whether acute or convalescent, the COVID-19 samples came from the United States, Italy and Spain.

In the original analysis: Quantification of nucleated cells was approximated via reference gene primer amplification. Some clones are missing from TCRdb's copy, which holds only in-frame ones; the method was immunoSEQ multiplex PCR. The V and J calls and clone size come from that table; D and trimming were worked out from the DNA. Among roughly 250,000 clones, 85% to 90% were seen once, and the ten largest hold over 3.5%. V and J are TRBV6-5 and TRBJ1-3; tentatively, D is TRBD1 (5 bases). The sequenced material came from peripheral blood. The receptor was isolated from a woman between 35 and 50 years old with acute or convalescent COVID-19. CDR3 sequence reads: CASSYTGSGGNTIYF. The CDR3 coding sequence is TGTGCCAGCAGTTACACAGGATCGGGTGGAAACACCATATATTTT.